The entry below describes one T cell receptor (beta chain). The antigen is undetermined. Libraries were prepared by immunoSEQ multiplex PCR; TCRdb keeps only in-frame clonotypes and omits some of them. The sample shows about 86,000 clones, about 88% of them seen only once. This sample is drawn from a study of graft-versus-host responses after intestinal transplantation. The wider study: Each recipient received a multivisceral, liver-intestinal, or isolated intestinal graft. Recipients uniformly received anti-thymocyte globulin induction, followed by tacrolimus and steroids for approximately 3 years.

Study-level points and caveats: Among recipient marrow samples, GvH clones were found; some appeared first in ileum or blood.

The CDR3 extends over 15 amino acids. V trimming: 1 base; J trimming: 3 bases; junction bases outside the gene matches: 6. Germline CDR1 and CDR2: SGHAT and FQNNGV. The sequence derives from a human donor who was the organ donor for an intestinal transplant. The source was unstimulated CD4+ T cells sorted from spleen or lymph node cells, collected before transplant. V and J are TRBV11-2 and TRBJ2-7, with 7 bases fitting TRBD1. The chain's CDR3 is CASSLGTGRDYEQYF. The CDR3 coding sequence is TGTGCCAGCAGCTTAGGGACAGGTCGCGACTACGAGCAGTACTTC.